This record looks at one T cell receptor (beta chain) sequence and its context. Its antigen is undetermined. The sample has other DNA sequences that encode this CDR3 too. Some clones are missing from TCRdb's copy, which holds only in-frame ones; the method was immunoSEQ multiplex PCR. The table includes some 280,000 clones, around 93% detected once. This sample is part of a study of T cell responses to AZD1222 COVID-19 vaccine. The V end lost 1 base, the J end lost 8 bases, and 5 bases lay between the germline ends. Germline V CDR1 and CDR2: LGHDT, YNNKEL (reference sequence). The CDR3 contains 11 residues. General observations from the study: Sampling that yielded the repertoires occurred only after the peak T cell response. Increased Spike-specific TCR breadth and depth were observed after two AZD1222 doses. Baseline serology detected seropositivity in only a handful of AZD1222 recipients.

This sequence joins TRBV3-1 (or the pseudogene TRBV3-2) and TRBJ1-2; no reliable D call. The TCR comes from an adult who received the AZD1222 COVID-19 vaccine. This specimen consisted of peripheral blood, obtained 28 days after the second AZD1222 dose. This chain's CDR3 is CASSQGGGYTF. The DNA of the CDR3 is TGTGCCAGCAGCCAAGGAGGCGGCTACACCTTC.